Sequencing of this T cell receptor beta chain was carried out in a study of blood T cell repertoires in COVID-19. Across the whole study: COVID-19 samples from acute and convalescent phases originated in the United States, Italy and Spain. Nucleic acid was either cDNA or gDNA, and it came from T cells, B-cell-depleted T cells, or PBMCs.

Original handling: Researchers report that nucleated cell counts were estimated from reference gene primer amplification. The method was immunoSEQ multiplex PCR; TCRdb's version includes in-frame clones alone and lacks a portion of them. The DNA gave D and trimming, while V, J and clone size come from that table. The table includes about 280,000 clones, roughly 85% detected once. This CDR3 has 16 residues. Trimming removed 4 bases from V and 5 bases from J; junction bases left unmatched: 14. Germline loops: CDR1 LNHDA, CDR2 SQIVND (reference sequence). This chain connects TRBV19 to TRBJ2-7, with 7 bases matching TRBD1. The source of this sequence is a man aged 50-59 years with active or convalescent COVID-19. The sequencing input was peripheral blood. For the CDR3, the DNA is TGTGCCAGTAGTAAGAGACAAACAGGGGTAGGAGACGAGCAGTACTTC. Translation: CASSKRQTGVGDEQYF.